This TCR beta chain was recorded in a study of blood T cell repertoires in COVID-19. Overall study: There were acute and convalescent COVID-19 samples, and they came from the United States, Italy and Spain.

The CDR3 totals 16 residues. From germline, CDR1 is SGHDN and CDR2 FVKESK. V dropped 1 base and J dropped 0 bases, with 11 bases sitting between them. Produced via immunoSEQ multiplex PCR; TCRdb's table is partial and in-frame only. The data contain 80,000 to 95,000 clones, approximately 85% of them singletons. This clone is judged medium-sized. The sample comprised peripheral blood. The TCR sequence derives from a human donor in a cohort sampled during active COVID-19. This chain connects TRBV14 to TRBJ2-3, with no clear D. This CDR3 reads CASSQVGYSSTDTQYF. DNA for the CDR3: TGTGCCAGCAGCCAAGTGGGCTATTCGAGCACAGATACGCAGTATTTT.